Sequencing of this T cell receptor (beta chain) was carried out in a study of T cell responses to AZD1222 COVID-19 vaccine. A remark on this clone: Antigen: not known.

Findings and caveats of the study: The donors showed a predominance of white British ancestry and of females, with possible underestimation of clonal diversity. At baseline, seropositivity was found in only six or seven AZD1222 recipients.

This CDR3 comprises 12 residues. The germline gives CDR1 SGHVS, CDR2 FQNEAQ. Trimming pared 5 bases from V and 2 bases from J, leaving 7 bases between. Generated by immunoSEQ multiplex PCR, the TCRdb table keeps only in-frame clones and is missing some. The sample yields about 100,000 clones, about 93% seen once. The chain uses TRBV7-8 and TRBJ2-7, with D unclear. The sequencing used peripheral blood, collected on day 0 of AZD1222 vaccination. This receptor was obtained from an adult in good health. Here the CDR3 reads CASSQTPYEQYF. The CDR3 DNA follows: TGTGCCAGCAGCCAAACACCCTACGAGCAGTACTTC.